What follows are 28 T cell receptor beta chains derived from one specimen sequenced in a study of shared clonotypes between healthy human individuals. This table comes from immunoSEQ multiplex PCR, and its TCRdb copy is limited to in-frame clones, with some not included. The repertoire holds roughly 1,000,000 clones, with around 78% as singletons. Sequenced: memory CD4+ T cells from PBMCs. Subset described: CD45RA-negative fraction. These receptors were collected from a man younger than 35 in good health. Some clones in this sample may be carry-over from other donors' samples.

Only a few counts were recorded for this clone. V and J are TRBV14 and TRBJ2-1; no firm D call. Germline CDR1 reads SGHDN; CDR2 reads FVKESK. V lost 4 bases, J lost 5 bases, and 18 bases lay in between. The CDR3 is 16 residues long. DNA of the CDR3: TGTGCCAGCAGCCCCAGATACCCAAACCACGACAATGAGCAGTTCTTC. As protein: CASSPRYPNHDNEQFF.

This clone was seen only a few times. A much more abundant neighbour one base away suggests this may be a read error. The chain carries TRBV5-1 and TRBJ2-3; maybe TRBD1 (5 bases). CDR1 is SGHRS, CDR2 YFSETQ, per germline. CDR3 size: 14 residues. V lost 0 bases, J lost 2 bases, and 7 bases lay in between. CDR3 sequence (DNA): TGCGCCAGCAGCTTGGTACAGGCCACAGATACGCAGTATTTT. Protein product: CASSLVQATDTQYF.

J is TRBJ2-3 and V is TRBV4-2; the match to TRBD2 covers 12 bases. Per the germline V gene, CDR1 is LGHNA and CDR2 is YNFKEQ. The CDR3 runs to 16 residues. V lost 1 base and J lost 5; bases outside the gene matches: 4. CDR3 sequence: CASSQGLAGARDTQYF. CDR3 nucleotide sequence: TGTGCCAGCAGCCAAGGACTAGCGGGAGCGAGAGATACGCAGTATTTT.

The chain has TRBV5-1 and TRBJ2-7; possibly TRBD1 for D (6 bases). Germline CDR1 SGHRS, CDR2 YFSETQ. The CDR3 extends over 18 amino acids. V shed 0 bases and J shed 0 bases, with 19 bases lying between them. The DNA of the CDR3 is TGCGCCAGCAGCTTGGCCCGGCAGGGGTGGAAGGGCTCCTACGAGCAGTACTTC. Translating it yields CASSLARQGWKGSYEQYF.

Concerning this clone: A much larger clone lies one base from this, so it may be a read error. The chain carries TRBV2 and TRBJ1-3; D gene unclear. Trimming shortened V by 4 bases and J by 2 bases, and 3 bases separated the two germline ends. Germline CDR1 and CDR2: SNHLY and FYNNEI. The length of the CDR3 is 12 residues. The CDR3 DNA sequence: TGTGCCAGCAGTGCAGCTGGAAACACCATATATTTT. This translates into CASSAAGNTIYF.

The chain links TRBV28 to TRBJ2-6; D may match TRBD1 or TRBD2 (6 bases each). Germline CDR1 is MDHEN and CDR2 is SYDVKM. V gave up 3 bases and J gave up 1 base, with 13 bases separating them. This CDR3 is built from 17 residues. CDR3 amino acids: CASSFFGGSSGANVLTF. The CDR3 DNA sequence: TGTGCCAGCAGTTTCTTCGGGGGCTCGTCTGGGGCCAACGTCCTGACTTTC.

Concerning this clone: The same CDR3 arises from other DNA sequences in this sample as well. V gene TRBV19 combines with J gene TRBJ1-1, with 9 bases aligning to TRBD1. The CDR3 covers 14 residues. Trimming at V came to 6 bases and at J to 3 bases, leaving 5 bases not matched to a gene. Germline assignment: CDR1 LNHDA and CDR2 SQIVND (reference sequence). The CDR3 sequence is CASSIGQGYTEAFF. The DNA of the CDR3 is TGTGCCAGTAGCATCGGACAGGGGTACACTGAAGCTTTCTTT.

The rearrangement joins TRBV6-6 to TRBJ1-5; D gene uncertain. The CDR3 extends over 14 amino acids. The V end lost 2 bases, the J end lost 5 bases, and 10 bases lay between the germline ends. CDR1 and CDR2 from the germline V gene are MNHNY and SVGAGI (reference sequence). The CDR3 here is CASSYPREDQPQHF. CDR3 nucleotides: TGTGCCAGCAGTTACCCTCGCGAGGATCAGCCCCAGCATTTT.

V is TRBV5-1 and J is TRBJ1-1; D is undetermined. V was clipped by 0 bases and J by 7 bases, with 10 bases between them. This CDR3 has 13 amino acids. Germline loops: CDR1 SGHRS, CDR2 YFSETQ. The CDR3 loop is CASSLVDLGEAFF. DNA for the CDR3: TGCGCCAGCAGCTTGGTAGATCTCGGTGAAGCTTTCTTT.

This sequence joins TRBV5-1 and TRBJ2-3, with 7 bases identical to TRBD2. Germline-derived CDR1 and CDR2 are SGHRS and YFSETQ. Germline trimming cut 0 bases from V and 2 bases from J; bases unmatched to any gene: 6. The CDR3 loop spans 16 amino acids. The CDR3 DNA reads TGCGCCAGCAGCTTGGGCGGGAGCTCTAACACAGATACGCAGTATTTT. It yields the protein CASSLGGSSNTDTQYF.

The chain has TRBV4-3 and TRBJ1-6; D uncertain. Germline lookup yields CDR1 LGHNA and CDR2 YSLEER. The germline V and J ends were trimmed by 4 bases and 4 bases, with 5 bases remaining between them. The CDR3 extends over 13 amino acids. The CDR3 coding sequence is TGCGCCAGCAGCCTACAATATAATTCACCCCTCCACTTT. It encodes CASSLQYNSPLHF.

The chain couples TRBV2 to TRBJ1-2; TRBD1 is a possible D gene (5 bases). Deletions cut 3 bases from V and 4 bases from J, with 12 bases between. The CDR3 covers 14 residues. Germline assignment: CDR1 SNHLY and CDR2 FYNNEI. For the CDR3, the DNA is TGTGCCAGCAGTGACCGGGAGAGGGGCTATGGCTACACCTTC. The encoded protein is CASSDRERGYGYTF.

The V and J genes are TRBV5-8 and TRBJ1-4; D possibly corresponds to TRBD1 (6 bases). This CDR3 has 16 residues. V was shortened by 4 bases and J by 4 bases, with 17 bases between the two germline ends. Germline CDR1 is SGHTS and CDR2 is YDEGEE. The CDR3: CASSLGQDRDNEKLFF. The CDR3 nucleotides are TGTGCCAGCAGCCTGGGGCAGGACAGAGATAATGAAAAACTGTTTTTT.

The rearrangement joins TRBV10-2 to TRBJ2-5; D is possibly TRBD1 (6 bases). The CDR3 runs 15 residues. Trimming cost V 7 bases and J 2 bases, with 17 bases left between them. CDR1 is WSHSY, CDR2 SAAADI, per germline. This chain's CDR3 is CASMAVQQGQETQYF. CDR3 in DNA: TGCGCCAGCATGGCAGTCCAACAGGGACAAGAGACCCAGTACTTC.

This clone came up a few times. The same CDR3 also results from other DNA sequences found in this sample. The chain is built from TRBV28 and TRBJ2-7, with D unresolved. CDR3 size: 13 residues. Germline assignment: CDR1 MDHEN and CDR2 SYDVKM. Trimming shortened V by 3 bases and J by 1 base, and 7 bases separated the two germline ends. The CDR3 nucleotides are TGTGCCAGCAGTTTGCCAGGTTCCTACGAGCAGTACTTC. Amino acid sequence: CASSLPGSYEQYF.

The genes are TRBV5-1 and TRBJ2-2; D is ambiguous. The CDR3 covers 13 residues. Germline CDR1 SGHRS, CDR2 YFSETQ. The V and J ends lost 0 bases and 6 bases respectively, with 6 bases between them. The CDR3 reads CASSLAMSGELFF. The CDR3 nucleotides are TGCGCCAGCAGCTTGGCCATGTCCGGGGAGCTGTTTTTT.

The chain is built from TRBV7-8 and TRBJ1-2, with D perhaps TRBD1 (5 bases). V dropped 3 bases and J dropped 6 bases, with 8 bases sitting between them. This CDR3 is built from 12 residues. Looked up from germline, CDR1 is SGHVS and CDR2 is FQNEAQ. CDR3 nucleotides: TGTGCCAGCAGCTTTGACAGAGATGGCTACACCTTC. Amino acids: CASSFDRDGYTF.

The V call is TRBV2, the J call TRBJ1-5; D may be TRBD1 (5 bases). Looked up from germline, CDR1 is SNHLY and CDR2 is FYNNEI. CDR3 length equals 14 residues. Trimming pared 4 bases from V and 9 bases from J, leaving 16 bases between. CDR3 sequence: CASSGQFTLGPQHF. CDR3 coding DNA: TGTGCCAGCAGTGGACAGTTCACGTTAGGGCCCCAGCATTTT.

The chain combines TRBV7-9 with TRBJ1-4, with 7 bases identical to TRBD1. CDR3 length: 14 amino acids. Germline CDR1 is SEHNR and CDR2 is FQNEAQ (reference sequence). The J segment lost 6 bases and the V segment lost 0 bases, leaving 1 base of the junction unmatched. CDR3 region: CASSLARGDEKLFF. The CDR3 DNA reads as TGTGCCAGCAGCTTAGCCAGGGGGGATGAAAAACTGTTTTTT.

The rearrangement uses TRBV4-1 and TRBJ2-2; D remains ambiguous. Germline CDR1 is MGHRA and CDR2 is YSYEKL. CDR3 length: 16 amino acids. Trimming took 2 bases from V and 0 from J, leaving 10 bases between them. The CDR3 reads CASSQSQLTNTGELFF. The CDR3, as DNA: TGCGCCAGCAGCCAATCTCAACTCACGAACACCGGGGAGCTGTTTTTT.

The chain links TRBV11-2 to TRBJ2-1, with TRBD2 matching 10 bases. The CDR3 contains 16 residues. V was clipped by 3 bases and J by 4 bases; unmatched bases: 6. The V gene's germline CDR1 is SGHAT and CDR2 FQNNGV. The CDR3 is CASSFRLAGVYNEQFF. Written as DNA, the CDR3 is TGTGCCAGCAGCTTCCGGCTAGCGGGAGTTTACAATGAGCAGTTCTTC.

The V gene is TRBV28, the J gene TRBJ2-3, with a tentative D call TRBD1 (5 bases). Per the germline V gene, CDR1 is MDHEN and CDR2 is SYDVKM. CDR3 size: 14 residues. V was cut by 9 bases and J by 1 base, with 14 bases left in between. CDR3: CASIRIQGTDTQYF. In nucleotides, the CDR3 is TGTGCCAGTATAAGAATACAGGGCACAGATACGCAGTATTTT.

This chain uses TRBV7-2 with TRBJ1-5, with a tentative D call TRBD1 (6 bases). The CDR3 is made up of 14 amino acids. V was clipped by 4 bases and J by 6 bases, with 13 bases between them. The germline V gene has CDR1 SGHTA and CDR2 FQGNSA. CDR3 protein: CASSSNTGSQPQHF. The CDR3 bases are TGTGCCAGCAGCTCGAATACAGGGAGTCAGCCCCAGCATTTT.

The chain carries TRBV7-2 and TRBJ1-1; 7 bases match TRBD1. CDR1 SGHTA and CDR2 FQGNSA come from the germline V gene. The CDR3 extends over 14 amino acids. The V and J ends lost 6 bases and 4 bases, in that order; junction bases with no gene match: 8. The DNA for the CDR3 is TGTGCCAGCAGGGTCACAGGGGCGACCACTGAAGCTTTCTTT. This gives the protein CASRVTGATTEAFF. Drawing the rest from reference TRBV7-2 and TRBJ1-1, the complete variable domain is GAGVSQSPSNKVTEKGKDVELRCDPISGHTALYWYRQSLGQGLEFLIYFQGNSAPDKSGLPSDRFSAERTGGSVSTLTIQRTQQEDSAVYLCASRVTGATTEAFFGQGTRLTVV.

This clone has only a few counts. The CDR3 region is CASSPTGFGYTF. The CDR3 region has the DNA TGTGCCAGCAGTCCTACAGGGTTTGGCTACACCTTC. The chain recombines TRBV6-1 with TRBJ1-2; D perhaps matches TRBD1 (6 bases). There are 12 residues in the CDR3. The germline V gene encodes CDR1 MNHNS and CDR2 SASEGT. V dropped 5 bases and J dropped 7 bases, with 11 bases sitting between them.

This clone appeared once. The chain employs TRBV19 and TRBJ1-2; 7 bases are shared with TRBD1. V lost 9 bases to trimming and J lost 4 bases; unmatched junction nucleotides: 5. From germline, CDR1 is LNHDA and CDR2 SQIVND (reference sequence). CDR3 size: 12 residues. For the CDR3, the DNA is TGTGCCAGCACGACAGGGTCCTATGGCTACACCTTC. Translating gives CASTTGSYGYTF. The entire variable domain, with the rest obtained from reference TRBV19 and TRBJ1-2, is as follows: DGGITQSPKYLFRKEGQNVTLSCEQNLNHDAMYWYRQDPGQGLRLIYYSQIVNDFQKGDIAEGYSVSREKKESFPLTVTSAQKNPTAFYLCASTTGSYGYTFGSGTRLTVV.

Comments on this clone: A much larger clone is a single base away; this may be a read error. Other DNA sequences in this specimen translate into the identical CDR3. The gene calls are TRBV4-3 and TRBJ1-4; D is undetermined. From germline, CDR1 is LGHNA and CDR2 YSLEER. There are 15 residues in the CDR3. CDR3 sequence (DNA): TGCGCTAGCAGCCAAGACGCCTTTCCTAATGAAAAACTGTTTTTT. Encoded protein: CASSQDAFPNEKLFF.

This clone was detected only once. It differs at one base from a far larger clone, so likely a read error. V and J are TRBV28 and TRBJ1-4, with a tentative D call TRBD1 (6 bases). CDR3 size: 15 residues. CDR1 is MDHEN, CDR2 SYDVKM, per germline. DNA of the CDR3: TGTACCAGCAGTTTACCACAGGGAAGGTACGAAAAACTGTTTTTT. Its translation: CTSSLPQGRYEKLFF.